This T cell receptor beta chain was sequenced for a study of blood T cell repertoires in COVID-19. In the study overall: Nucleic acid was either cDNA or gDNA, and it came from T cells, B-cell-depleted T cells, or PBMCs.

CDR1 is SGHRS and CDR2 is YFSETQ in the germline V gene. Deletions cut 1 base from V and 6 bases from J, with 3 bases between. The CDR3 spans 11 residues. Original processing methods: Estimation of nucleated cell counts was performed using reference gene primer amplification. Sequenced by immunoSEQ multiplex PCR; TCRdb stores in-frame clones only, minus some. That table supplies the V and J calls and clone size; D and trimming were determined from the DNA. The sample has about 240,000 clones; over 80% are singletons. Notes on this clone: Different DNA sequences within this sample yield the same CDR3.

The chain combines TRBV5-1 with TRBJ2-3; D gene unclear. The sample consisted of peripheral blood. The source is a man aged 25 to 45 who had recovered from COVID-19. CDR3 nucleotides: TGCGCCAGCAGCTTGCGGGATACGCAGTATTTT. Amino acids: CASSLRDTQYF.